Below, one T cell receptor beta chain is given with its context. As yet, its antigen is unknown. V lost 4 bases, J lost 5 bases, and 6 bases stayed unmatched. Germline-derived CDR1 and CDR2 are MRHNA and SNTAGT. The CDR3 runs 14 residues. This record belongs to a study of beta chain features in type 1 diabetes. Study-level points and caveats: Patients with Type 1 diabetes showed moderately but significantly shorter TCRB CDR3s in all four CD4+ subsets. Relative to healthy donors, patients appeared to have naive, central memory and Treg TCRB repertoires that were more similar.

Staining for CD45RO/CCR7/CD25/CD127/CD95/CD27 allowed sorting of CD4+ naive, central memory, regulatory and stem cell-like memory cells. All of the isolated RNA was reverse transcribed, so expressed TCRB transcripts were sequenced. Generated by immunoSEQ multiplex PCR, the TCRdb table keeps only in-frame clones and is missing some. Here the sample spans around 140,000 clones, approximately 10% being singletons. The sequencing sample was made of central memory CD4+ T cells from blood. The origin of this receptor is a man aged 25 to 45 with type 1 diabetes. This chain links TRBV6-4 with TRBJ1-1; 8 bases align to TRBD1. CDR3 in amino acids: CASSAQGARTEAFF. CDR3 bases: TGTGCCAGCAGTGCTCAGGGGGCTCGGACTGAAGCTTTCTTT.